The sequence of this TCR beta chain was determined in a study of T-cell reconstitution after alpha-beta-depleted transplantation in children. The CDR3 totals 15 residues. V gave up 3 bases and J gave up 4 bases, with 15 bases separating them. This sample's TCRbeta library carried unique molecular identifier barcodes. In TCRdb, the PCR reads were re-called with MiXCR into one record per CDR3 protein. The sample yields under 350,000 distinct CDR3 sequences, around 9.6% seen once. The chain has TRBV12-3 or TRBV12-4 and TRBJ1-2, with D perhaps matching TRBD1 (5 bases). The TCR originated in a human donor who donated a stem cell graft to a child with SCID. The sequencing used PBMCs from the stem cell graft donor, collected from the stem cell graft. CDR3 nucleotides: TGTGCCAGCAGTTTCTGGGGCAACCAGCCCTATGGCTACACCTTC. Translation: CASSFWGNQPYGYTF.